This T cell receptor (beta chain) was documented in a study of tumor-infiltrating lymphocytes in oesophageal squamous cell carcinoma. The CDR3 has 15 residues. The V and J ends lost 6 bases and 2 bases, in that order; junction bases with no gene match: 8. Germline V lookup: CDR1 SNHLY, CDR2 FYNNEI. This clonotype was detected many times. TCRdb reanalysed the PCR reads using MiXCR and keeps one entry per CDR3 protein. Of approximately 15,000 distinct CDR3 sequences in the sample, approximately 56% were seen once. The sample was esophageal tumor tissue. The TCR comes from a male donor with esophageal squamous cell carcinoma. The chain has TRBV2 and TRBJ2-3, with 7 bases aligning to TRBD1. CDR3: CASSQMGQFTDTQYF. The CDR3 coding sequence is TGTGCCAGCAGCCAGATGGGACAGTTCACAGATACGCAGTATTTT.